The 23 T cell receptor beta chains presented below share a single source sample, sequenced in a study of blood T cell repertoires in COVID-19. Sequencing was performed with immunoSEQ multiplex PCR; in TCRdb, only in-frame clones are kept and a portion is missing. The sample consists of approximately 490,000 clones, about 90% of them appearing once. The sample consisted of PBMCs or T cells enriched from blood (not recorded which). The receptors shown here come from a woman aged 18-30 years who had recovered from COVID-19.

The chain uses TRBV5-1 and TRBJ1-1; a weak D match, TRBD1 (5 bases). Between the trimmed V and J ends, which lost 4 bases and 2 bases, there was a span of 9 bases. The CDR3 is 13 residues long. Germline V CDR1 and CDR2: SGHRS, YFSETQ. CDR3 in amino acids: CASSTGVNTEAFF. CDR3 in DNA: TGCGCCAGCAGCACGGGGGTTAACACTGAAGCTTTCTTT.

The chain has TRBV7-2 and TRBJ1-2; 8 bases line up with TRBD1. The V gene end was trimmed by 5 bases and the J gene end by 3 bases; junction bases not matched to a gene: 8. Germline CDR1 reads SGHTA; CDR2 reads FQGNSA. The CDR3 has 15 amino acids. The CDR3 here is CASSARPGQDYGYTF. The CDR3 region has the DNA TGTGCCAGCAGCGCCCGCCCGGGACAGGACTATGGCTACACCTTC.

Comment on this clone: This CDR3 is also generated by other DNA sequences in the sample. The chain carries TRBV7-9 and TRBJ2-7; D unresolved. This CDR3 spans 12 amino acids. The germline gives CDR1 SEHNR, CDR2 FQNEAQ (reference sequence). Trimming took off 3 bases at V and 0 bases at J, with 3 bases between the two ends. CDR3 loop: CASSLSSYEQYF. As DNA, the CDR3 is TGTGCCAGCAGCTTGAGCTCCTACGAGCAGTACTTC.

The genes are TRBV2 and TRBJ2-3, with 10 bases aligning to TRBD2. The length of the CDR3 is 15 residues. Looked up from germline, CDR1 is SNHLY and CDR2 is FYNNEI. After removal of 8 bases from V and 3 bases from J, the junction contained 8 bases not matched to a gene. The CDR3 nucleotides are TGTGCCAGCGCTCTAGCGGGGGCGTTTACAGATACGCAGTATTTT. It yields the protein CASALAGAFTDTQYF.

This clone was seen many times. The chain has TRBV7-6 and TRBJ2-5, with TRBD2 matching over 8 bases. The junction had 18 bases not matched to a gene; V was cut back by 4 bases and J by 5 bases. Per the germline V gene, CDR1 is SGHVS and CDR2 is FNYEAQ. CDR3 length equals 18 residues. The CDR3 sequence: CASSSLGSGGDFGETQYF. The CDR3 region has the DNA TGTGCCAGCAGCTCTCTCGGGAGCGGGGGTGATTTCGGGGAGACCCAGTACTTC.

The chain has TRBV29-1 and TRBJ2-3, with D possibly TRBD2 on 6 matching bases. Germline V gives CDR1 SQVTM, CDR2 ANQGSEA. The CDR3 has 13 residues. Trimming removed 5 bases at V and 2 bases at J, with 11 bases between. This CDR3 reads CSVRGTLTDTQYF. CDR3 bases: TGCAGCGTTCGCGGGACCCTCACAGATACGCAGTATTTT.

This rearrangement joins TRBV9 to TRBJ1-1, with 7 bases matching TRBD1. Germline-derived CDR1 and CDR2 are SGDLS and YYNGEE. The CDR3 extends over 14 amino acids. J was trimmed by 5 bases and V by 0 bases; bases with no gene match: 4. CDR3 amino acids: CASSVGDSLTEAFF. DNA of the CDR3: TGTGCCAGCAGCGTAGGGGACAGCTTAACTGAAGCTTTCTTT.

DNA of the CDR3: TGTGCTAGTGGTTGGGGAGGACAGGGGGCGTTAAAAGGCTACACCTTC. Translated, it gives CASGWGGQGALKGYTF. This rearrangement joins TRBV12-5 to TRBJ1-2; TRBD1 aligns across 11 bases. Trimming at V came to 4 bases and at J to 8 bases, leaving 12 bases not matched to a gene. Germline assignment: CDR1 LGHNT and CDR2 FRNRAP. The CDR3 spans 16 residues.

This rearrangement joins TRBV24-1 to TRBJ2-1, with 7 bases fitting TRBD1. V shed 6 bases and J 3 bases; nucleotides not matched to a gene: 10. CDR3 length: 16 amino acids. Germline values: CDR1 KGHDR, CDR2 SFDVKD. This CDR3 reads CATSTTGTAIYNEQFF. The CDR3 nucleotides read TGTGCCACCAGTACCACCGGGACAGCTATCTACAATGAGCAGTTCTTC.

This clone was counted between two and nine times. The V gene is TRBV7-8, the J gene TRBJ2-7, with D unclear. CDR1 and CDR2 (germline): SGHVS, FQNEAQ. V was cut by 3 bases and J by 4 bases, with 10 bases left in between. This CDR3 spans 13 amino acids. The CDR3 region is CASSLPSSYEQYF. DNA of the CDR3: TGTGCCAGCAGCTTGCCGAGTTCGTACGAGCAGTACTTC.

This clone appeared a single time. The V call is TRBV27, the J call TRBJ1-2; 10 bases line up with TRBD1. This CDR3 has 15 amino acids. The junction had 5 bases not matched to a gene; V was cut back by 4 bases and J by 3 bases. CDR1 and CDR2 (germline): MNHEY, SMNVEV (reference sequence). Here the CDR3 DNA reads TGTGCCAGCAGTTCCTCCGGGACAGGGGACTATGGCTACACCTTC. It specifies CASSSSGTGDYGYTF.

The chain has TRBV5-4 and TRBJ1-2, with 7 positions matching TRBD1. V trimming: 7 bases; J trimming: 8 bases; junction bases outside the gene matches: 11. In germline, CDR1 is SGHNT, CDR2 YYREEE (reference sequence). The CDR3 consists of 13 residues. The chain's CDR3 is CASRGDSQLGYTF. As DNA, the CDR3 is TGTGCCAGCCGTGGGGACAGTCAGTTAGGCTACACCTTC.

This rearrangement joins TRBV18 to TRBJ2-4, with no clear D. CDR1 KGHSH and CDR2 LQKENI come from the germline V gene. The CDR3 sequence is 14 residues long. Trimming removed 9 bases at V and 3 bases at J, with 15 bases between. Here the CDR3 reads CARREALGKNIQYF. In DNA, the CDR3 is TGTGCCAGACGAGAGGCGCTCGGCAAAAACATTCAGTACTTC.

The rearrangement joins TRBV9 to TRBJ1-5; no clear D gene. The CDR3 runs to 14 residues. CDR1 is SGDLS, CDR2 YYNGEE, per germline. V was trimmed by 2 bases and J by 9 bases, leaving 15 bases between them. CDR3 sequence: CASSVGPTAVPQHF. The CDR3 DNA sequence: TGTGCCAGCAGCGTTGGGCCTACCGCCGTGCCCCAGCATTTT.

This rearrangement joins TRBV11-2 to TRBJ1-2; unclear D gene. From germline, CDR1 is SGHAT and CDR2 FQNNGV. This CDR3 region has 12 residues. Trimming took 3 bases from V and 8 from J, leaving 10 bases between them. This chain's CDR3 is CASSLRGLGYTF. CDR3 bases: TGTGCCAGCAGCTTGCGGGGATTGGGCTACACCTTC.

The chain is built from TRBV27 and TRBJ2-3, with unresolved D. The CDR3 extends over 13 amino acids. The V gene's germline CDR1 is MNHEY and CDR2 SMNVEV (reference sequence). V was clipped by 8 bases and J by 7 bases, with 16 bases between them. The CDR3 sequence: CASGDAGRYTQYF. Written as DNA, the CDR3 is TGTGCCAGCGGAGACGCCGGAAGGTATACGCAGTATTTT.

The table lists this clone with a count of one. This CDR3 reads CATSDRAEGYSNQPQHF. CDR3 sequence (DNA): TGTGCCACCAGTGATCGGGCGGAGGGGTATAGCAATCAGCCCCAGCATTTT. J is TRBJ1-5 and V is TRBV24-1; D perhaps matches TRBD1 (5 bases). This CDR3 contains 17 residues. The germline CDR1 and CDR2 sequences are KGHDR and SFDVKD. The V end lost 3 bases, the J end lost 0 bases, and 14 bases lay between the germline ends.

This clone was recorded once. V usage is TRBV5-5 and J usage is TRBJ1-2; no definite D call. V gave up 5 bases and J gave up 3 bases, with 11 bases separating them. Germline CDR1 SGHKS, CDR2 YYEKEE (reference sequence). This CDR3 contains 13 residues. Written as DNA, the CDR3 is TGTGCCAGCAGTCTCGCCCTAGACTATGGCTACACCTTC. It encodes CASSLALDYGYTF. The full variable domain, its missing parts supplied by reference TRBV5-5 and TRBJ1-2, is DAGVTQSPTHLIKTRGQQVTLRCSPISGHKSVSWYQQVLGQGPQFIFQYYEKEERGRGNFPDRFSARQFPNYSSELNVNALLLGDSALYLCASSLALDYGYTFGSGTRLTVV.

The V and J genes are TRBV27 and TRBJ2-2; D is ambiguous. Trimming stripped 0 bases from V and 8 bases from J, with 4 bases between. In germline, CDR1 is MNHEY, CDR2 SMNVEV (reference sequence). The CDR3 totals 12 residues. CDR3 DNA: TGTGCCAGCAGTTTATCTCGGGGGGAGCTGTTTTTT. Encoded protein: CASSLSRGELFF.

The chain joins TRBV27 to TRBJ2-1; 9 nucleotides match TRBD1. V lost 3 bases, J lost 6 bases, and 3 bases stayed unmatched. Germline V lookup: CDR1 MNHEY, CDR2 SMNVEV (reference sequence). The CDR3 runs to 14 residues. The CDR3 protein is CASSFGTGFNEQFF. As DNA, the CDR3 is TGTGCCAGCAGTTTCGGGACAGGGTTCAATGAGCAGTTCTTC.

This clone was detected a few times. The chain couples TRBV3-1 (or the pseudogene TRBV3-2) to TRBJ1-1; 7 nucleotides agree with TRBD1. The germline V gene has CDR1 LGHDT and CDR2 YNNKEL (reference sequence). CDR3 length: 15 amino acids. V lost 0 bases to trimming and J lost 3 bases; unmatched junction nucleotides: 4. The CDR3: CASSQDTRGDTEAFF. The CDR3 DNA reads TGTGCCAGCAGCCAAGATACCAGGGGGGACACTGAAGCTTTCTTT.

The CDR3 here is CASSIGGKPNTEAFF. In DNA, the CDR3 is TGTGCCAGTAGTATTGGAGGCAAACCGAACACTGAAGCTTTCTTT. J is TRBJ1-1 and V is TRBV19; D unresolved. The ends were cut back, 3 bases at V and 1 base at J, with 12 bases in the middle. Germline V gene lookup returns CDR1 LNHDA and CDR2 SQIVND (reference sequence). This CDR3 region has 15 residues.

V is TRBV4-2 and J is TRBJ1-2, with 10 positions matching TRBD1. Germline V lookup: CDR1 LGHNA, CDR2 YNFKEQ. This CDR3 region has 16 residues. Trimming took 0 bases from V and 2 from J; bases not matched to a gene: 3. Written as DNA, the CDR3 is TGTGCCAGCAGCCAAGATATGGGACAGGGGAACTATGGCTACACCTTC. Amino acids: CASSQDMGQGNYGYTF.